This T cell receptor (beta chain) was retrieved from a study of T cell responses to AZD1222 COVID-19 vaccine. General observations from the study: There were mostly white British donors and more females than males, and clonal diversity was possibly underestimated. Unmutated variant regions reportedly attract nearly half of all spike-specific TCRs. With dominance at 160-218 and 743-854, vaccine-associated CD4 TCRs spanned spike.

A note on this clone: The target antigen is unknown.

Only in-frame clones appear in the TCRdb table, and some are missing; sequencing was by immunoSEQ multiplex PCR. The table shows 150,000 to 180,000 clones, with about 90% occurring only once. Germline lookup yields CDR1 SEHNR and CDR2 FQNEAQ (reference sequence). J lost 0 bases, V lost 3 bases, and 1 base had no gene match. CDR3 length: 14 amino acids. V is TRBV7-9 and J is TRBJ2-7; TRBD2 matches 8 bases. The clonotype comes from an adult in good health. This specimen consisted of peripheral blood, obtained on day 0 of MenACWY control vaccination. This CDR3 reads CASSFSGVSYEQYF. DNA of the CDR3: TGTGCCAGCAGCTTTAGCGGGGTCTCCTACGAGCAGTACTTC. Looking up the rest from reference TRBV7-9 and TRBJ2-7 gives the full variable domain: DTGVSQNPRHKITKRGQNVTFRCDPISEHNRLYWYRQTLGQGPEFLTYFQNEAQLEKSRLLSDRFSAERPKGSFSTLEIQRTEQGDSAMYLCASSFSGVSYEQYFGPGTRLTVT.